The source of this TCR beta chain is a study of cytomegalovirus exposure and HLA in healthy donors. TCRdb's copy holds only in-frame clones and misses some; the assay was immunoSEQ multiplex PCR. The sample includes 200,000 to 250,000 clones, approximately 80% of them seen just once. This CDR3 region has 13 residues. Germline-derived CDR1 and CDR2 are SQVTM and ANQGSEA. V trimming: 4 bases; J trimming: 9 bases; junction bases outside the gene matches: 7. The sample comprised PBMCs. The TCR comes from a woman in her twenties or thirties in good health and CMV-seropositive. This sequence joins TRBV29-1 and TRBJ2-2, with 8 bases identical to TRBD2. This CDR3 is CSVVGLVSRELFF. The CDR3, as DNA: TGCAGCGTTGTGGGACTAGTGTCGCGGGAGCTGTTTTTT.